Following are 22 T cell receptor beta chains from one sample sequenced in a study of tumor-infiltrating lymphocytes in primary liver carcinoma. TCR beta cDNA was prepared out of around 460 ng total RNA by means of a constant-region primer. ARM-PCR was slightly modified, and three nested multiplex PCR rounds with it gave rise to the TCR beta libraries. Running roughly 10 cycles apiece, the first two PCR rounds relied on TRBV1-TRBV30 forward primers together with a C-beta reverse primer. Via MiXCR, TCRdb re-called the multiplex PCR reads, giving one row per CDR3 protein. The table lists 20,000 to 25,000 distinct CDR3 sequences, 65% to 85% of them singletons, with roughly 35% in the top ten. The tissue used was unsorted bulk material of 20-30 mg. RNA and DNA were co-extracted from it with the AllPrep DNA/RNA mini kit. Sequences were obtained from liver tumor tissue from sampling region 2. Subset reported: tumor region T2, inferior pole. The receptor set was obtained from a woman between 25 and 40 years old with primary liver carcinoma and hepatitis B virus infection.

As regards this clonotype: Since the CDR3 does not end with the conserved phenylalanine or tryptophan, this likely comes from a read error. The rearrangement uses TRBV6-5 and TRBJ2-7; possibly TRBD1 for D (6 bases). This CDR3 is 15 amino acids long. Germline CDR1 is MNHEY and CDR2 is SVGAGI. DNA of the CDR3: TGTGCCGGCAGTTACACGGACAGCAGCTCCTACGAGCAGTACATC. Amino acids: CAGSYTDSSSYEQYI.

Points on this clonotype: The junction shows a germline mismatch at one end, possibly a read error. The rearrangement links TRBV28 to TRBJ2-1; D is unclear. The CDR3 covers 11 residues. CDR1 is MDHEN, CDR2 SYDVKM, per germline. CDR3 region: CTSSSYIEQFF. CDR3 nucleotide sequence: TGTACCAGCAGTTCCTACATTGAGCAGTTCTTC.

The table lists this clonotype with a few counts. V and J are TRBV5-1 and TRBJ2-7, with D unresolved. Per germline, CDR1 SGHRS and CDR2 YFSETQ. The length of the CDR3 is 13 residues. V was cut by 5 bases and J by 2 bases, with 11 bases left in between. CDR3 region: CASSWVKTYEQYF. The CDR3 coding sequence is TGCGCCAGCAGTTGGGTCAAGACCTACGAGCAGTACTTC. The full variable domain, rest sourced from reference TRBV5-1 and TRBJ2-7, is KAGVTQTPRYLIKTRGQQVTLSCSPISGHRSVSWYQQTPGQGLQFLFEYFSETQRNKGNFPGRFSGRQFSNSRSEMNVSTLELGDSALYLCASSWVKTYEQYFGPGTRLTVT.

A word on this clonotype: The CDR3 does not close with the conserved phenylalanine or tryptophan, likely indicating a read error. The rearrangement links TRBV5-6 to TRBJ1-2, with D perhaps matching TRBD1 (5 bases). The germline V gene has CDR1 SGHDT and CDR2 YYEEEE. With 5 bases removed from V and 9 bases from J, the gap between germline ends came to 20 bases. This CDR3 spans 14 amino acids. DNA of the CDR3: TGTGCCAGCAGTGCAACCGCGTTCAGGGATAGCTACACCTTA. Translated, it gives CASSATAFRDSYTL.

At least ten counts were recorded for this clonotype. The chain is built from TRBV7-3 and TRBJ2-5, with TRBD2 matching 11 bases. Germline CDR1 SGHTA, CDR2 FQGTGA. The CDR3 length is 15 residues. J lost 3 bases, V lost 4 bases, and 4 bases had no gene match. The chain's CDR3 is CASSSTSGSKETQYF. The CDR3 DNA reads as TGTGCCAGCAGCTCAACTAGCGGGAGTAAAGAGACCCAGTACTTC.

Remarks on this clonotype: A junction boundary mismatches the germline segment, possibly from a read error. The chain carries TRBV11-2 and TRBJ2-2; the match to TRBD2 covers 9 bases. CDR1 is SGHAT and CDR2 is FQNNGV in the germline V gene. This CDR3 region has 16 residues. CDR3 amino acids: CASGLVALAGTGELFF. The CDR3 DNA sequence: TGTGCCAGCGGCTTAGTGGCGCTAGCGGGAACCGGGGAGTTGTTTTTT.

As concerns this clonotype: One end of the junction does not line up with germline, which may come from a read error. The CDR3 reads CANSSGSGRADTQYF. In DNA, the CDR3 is TGTGCCAACAGCTCAGGTAGCGGGAGGGCAGATACGCAGTACTTT. V gene TRBV11-2 combines with J gene TRBJ2-3; 11 nucleotides match TRBD2. The germline CDR1 and CDR2 sequences are SGHAT and FQNNGV. The CDR3 is 15 residues long.

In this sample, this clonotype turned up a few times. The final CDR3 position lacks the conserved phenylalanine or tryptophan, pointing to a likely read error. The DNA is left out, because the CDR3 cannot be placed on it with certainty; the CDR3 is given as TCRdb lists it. The CDR3 protein is CANSYSSGELLL. V is TRBV6-6 and J is TRBJ2-2. CDR1 and CDR2 from the germline V gene are MNHNY and SVGAGI (reference sequence). The CDR3 extends over 12 residues, inclusive of both ends.

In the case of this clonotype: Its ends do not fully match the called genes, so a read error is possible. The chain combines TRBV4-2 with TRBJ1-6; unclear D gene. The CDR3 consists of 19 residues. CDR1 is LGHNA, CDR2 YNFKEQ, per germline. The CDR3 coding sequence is TGTGCCAGCAGCCAACTCACCATGGAAACCTCTCGAGGGAACTCACCCCTCCACTTC. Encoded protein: CASSQLTMETSRGNSPLHF.

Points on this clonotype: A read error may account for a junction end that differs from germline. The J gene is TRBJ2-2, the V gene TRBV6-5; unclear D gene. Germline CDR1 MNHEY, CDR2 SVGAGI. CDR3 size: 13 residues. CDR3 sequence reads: CTSRQRATGELFF. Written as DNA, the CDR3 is TGTACCAGCAGGCAGAGAGCGACCGGGGAGCTGTTTTTT.

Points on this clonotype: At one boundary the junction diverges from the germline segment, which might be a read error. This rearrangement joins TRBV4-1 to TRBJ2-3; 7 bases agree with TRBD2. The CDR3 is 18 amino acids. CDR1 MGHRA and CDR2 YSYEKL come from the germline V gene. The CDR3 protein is CASSQYHITRGRVDTHYF. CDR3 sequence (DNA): TGCGCCAGCAGCCAATACCATATTACTAGAGGGAGGGTGGATACGCATTATTTT.

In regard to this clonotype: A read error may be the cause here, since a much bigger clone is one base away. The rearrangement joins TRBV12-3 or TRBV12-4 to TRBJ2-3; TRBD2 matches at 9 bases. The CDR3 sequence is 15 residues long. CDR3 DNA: TGTGCCGTCACCCTTGGGGGTGCTAGCGGGGATATGCAGTATTTT. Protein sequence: CAVTLGGASGDMQYF.

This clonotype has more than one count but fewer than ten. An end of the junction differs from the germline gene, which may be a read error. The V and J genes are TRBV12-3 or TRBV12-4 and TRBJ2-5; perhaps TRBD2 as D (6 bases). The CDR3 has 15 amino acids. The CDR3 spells CASSTYTGSEDTQYF. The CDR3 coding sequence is TGTGCAAGCAGCACCTACACCGGGAGCGAAGATACCCAGTACTTC.

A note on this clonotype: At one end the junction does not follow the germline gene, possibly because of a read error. The CDR3 bases are TGTGCCAGCAACTTAAGCTCAAACTACGAGCAATACTTT. Its protein product is CASNLSSNYEQYF. The V and J genes are TRBV11-2 and TRBJ2-7; D remains ambiguous. Per germline, CDR1 SGHAT and CDR2 FQNNGV. The CDR3 is 13 amino acids.

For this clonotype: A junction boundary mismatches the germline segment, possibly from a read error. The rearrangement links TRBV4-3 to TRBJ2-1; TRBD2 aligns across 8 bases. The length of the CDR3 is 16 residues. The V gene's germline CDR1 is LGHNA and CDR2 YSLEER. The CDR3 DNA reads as TGCGCCAGCAGCCAAGATGCGGGAGGCTTCTACAATGAGCAATTCTTC. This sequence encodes CASSQDAGGFYNEQFF.

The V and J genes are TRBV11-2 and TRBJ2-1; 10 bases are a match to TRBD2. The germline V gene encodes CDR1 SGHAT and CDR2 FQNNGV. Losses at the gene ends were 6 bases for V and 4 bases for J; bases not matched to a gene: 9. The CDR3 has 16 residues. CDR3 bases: TGTGCCAGCAGTACCTCCCTAGCGGGAGAATACAATGAGCAGTTCTTC. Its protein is CASSTSLAGEYNEQFF.

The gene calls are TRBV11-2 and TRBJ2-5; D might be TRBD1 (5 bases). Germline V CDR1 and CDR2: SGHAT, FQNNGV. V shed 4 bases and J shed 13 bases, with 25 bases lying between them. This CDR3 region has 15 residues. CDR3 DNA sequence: TGTGCCAGCAGCTCTTTGACGACAGCCGTTGAGATCCGGTACTTC. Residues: CASSSLTTAVEIRYF.

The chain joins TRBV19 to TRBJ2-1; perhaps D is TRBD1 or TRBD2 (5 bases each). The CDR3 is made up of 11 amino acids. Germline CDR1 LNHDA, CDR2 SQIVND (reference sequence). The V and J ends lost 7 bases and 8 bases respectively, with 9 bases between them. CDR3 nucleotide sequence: TGTGCCAGTAATGGGGGTCATGAGCAGTTCTTC. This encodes CASNGGHEQFF.

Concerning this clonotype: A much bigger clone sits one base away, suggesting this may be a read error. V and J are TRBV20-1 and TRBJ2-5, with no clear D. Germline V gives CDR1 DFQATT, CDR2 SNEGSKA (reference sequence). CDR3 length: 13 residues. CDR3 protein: CSARDFRPATQCF. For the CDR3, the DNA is TGCAGTGCTAGAGATTTCAGGCCGGCGACCCAGTGCTTC.

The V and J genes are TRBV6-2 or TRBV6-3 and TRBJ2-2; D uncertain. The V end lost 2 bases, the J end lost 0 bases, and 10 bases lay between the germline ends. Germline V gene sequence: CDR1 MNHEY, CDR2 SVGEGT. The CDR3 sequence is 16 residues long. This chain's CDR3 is CASSYVTQTNTGELFF. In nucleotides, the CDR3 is TGTGCCAGCAGTTACGTTACGCAAACGAACACCGGGGAGCTGTTTTTT.

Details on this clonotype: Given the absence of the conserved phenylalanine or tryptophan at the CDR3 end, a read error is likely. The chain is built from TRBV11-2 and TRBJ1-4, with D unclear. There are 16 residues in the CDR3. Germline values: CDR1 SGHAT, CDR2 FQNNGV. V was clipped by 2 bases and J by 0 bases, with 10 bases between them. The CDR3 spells CASSLFRGSTNEKLFL. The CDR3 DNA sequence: TGTGCCAGCAGCTTATTTCGGGGATCAACTAATGAAAAACTGTTTCTT.

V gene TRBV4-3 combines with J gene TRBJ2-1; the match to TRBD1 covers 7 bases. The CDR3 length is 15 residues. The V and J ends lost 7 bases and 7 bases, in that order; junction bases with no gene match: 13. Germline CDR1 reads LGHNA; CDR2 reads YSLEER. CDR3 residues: CASKSRYRGFNEQFF. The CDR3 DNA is TGCGCCAGCAAAAGCCGGTACAGGGGTTTTAATGAGCAGTTCTTC.